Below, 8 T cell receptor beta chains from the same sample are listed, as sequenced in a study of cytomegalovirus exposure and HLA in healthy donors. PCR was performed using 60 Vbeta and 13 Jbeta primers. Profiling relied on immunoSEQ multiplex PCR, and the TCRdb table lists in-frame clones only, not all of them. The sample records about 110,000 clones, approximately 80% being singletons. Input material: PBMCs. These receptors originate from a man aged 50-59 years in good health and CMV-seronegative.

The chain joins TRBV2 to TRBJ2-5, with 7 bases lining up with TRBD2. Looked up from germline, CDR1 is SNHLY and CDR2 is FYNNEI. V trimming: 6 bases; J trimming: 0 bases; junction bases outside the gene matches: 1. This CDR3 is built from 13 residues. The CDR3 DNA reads TGTGCCAGCAGCCTAGCGGACCAAGAGACCCAGTACTTC. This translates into CASSLADQETQYF.

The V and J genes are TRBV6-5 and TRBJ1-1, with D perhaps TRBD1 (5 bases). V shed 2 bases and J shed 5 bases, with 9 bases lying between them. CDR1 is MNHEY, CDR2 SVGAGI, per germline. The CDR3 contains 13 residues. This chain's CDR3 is CASSYGGNTEAFF. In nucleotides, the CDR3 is TGTGCCAGCAGTTACGGGGGGAATACTGAAGCTTTCTTT.

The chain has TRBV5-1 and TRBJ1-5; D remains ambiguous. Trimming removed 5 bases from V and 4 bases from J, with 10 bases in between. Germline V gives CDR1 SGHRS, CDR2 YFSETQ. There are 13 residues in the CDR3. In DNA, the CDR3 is TGCGCCAGCAGACCTTCCGAGAATCAGCCCCAGCATTTT. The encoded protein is CASRPSENQPQHF.

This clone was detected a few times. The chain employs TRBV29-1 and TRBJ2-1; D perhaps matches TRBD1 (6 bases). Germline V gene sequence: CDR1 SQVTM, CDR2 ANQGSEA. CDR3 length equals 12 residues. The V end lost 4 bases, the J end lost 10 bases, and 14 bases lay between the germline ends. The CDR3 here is CSVGQGLWEQFF. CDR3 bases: TGCAGCGTTGGGCAGGGGTTATGGGAGCAGTTCTTC.

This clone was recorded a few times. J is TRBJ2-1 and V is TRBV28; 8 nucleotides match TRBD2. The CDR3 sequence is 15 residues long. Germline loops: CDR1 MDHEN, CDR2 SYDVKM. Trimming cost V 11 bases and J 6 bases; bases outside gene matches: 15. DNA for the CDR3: TGTGCCGTACTACCGGGACTAGTAAACGGCAATGAGCAGTTCTTC. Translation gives CAVLPGLVNGNEQFF.

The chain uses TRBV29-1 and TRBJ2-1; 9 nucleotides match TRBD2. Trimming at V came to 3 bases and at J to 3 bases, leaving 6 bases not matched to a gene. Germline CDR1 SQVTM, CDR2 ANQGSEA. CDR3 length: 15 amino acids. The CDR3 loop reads CSVEGVSGGYNEQFF. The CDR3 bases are TGCAGCGTTGAGGGGGTTAGCGGGGGCTACAATGAGCAGTTCTTC.

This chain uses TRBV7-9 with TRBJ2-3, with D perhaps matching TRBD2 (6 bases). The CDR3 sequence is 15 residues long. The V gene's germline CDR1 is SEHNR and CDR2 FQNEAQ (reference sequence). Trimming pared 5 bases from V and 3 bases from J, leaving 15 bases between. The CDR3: CASSRSGIGTDTQYF. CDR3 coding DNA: TGTGCCAGCAGCCGTAGCGGAATTGGAACAGATACGCAGTATTTT.

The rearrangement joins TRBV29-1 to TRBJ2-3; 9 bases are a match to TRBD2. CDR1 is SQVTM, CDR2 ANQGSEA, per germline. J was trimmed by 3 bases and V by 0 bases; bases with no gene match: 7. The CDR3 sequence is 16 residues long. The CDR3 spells CSVEEWGSGGTDTQYF. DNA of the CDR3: TGCAGCGTTGAAGAATGGGGTAGCGGGGGTACAGATACGCAGTATTTT.